This T cell receptor beta chain was obtained from a study of patients and donors after allogeneic stem cell transplantation. This clonotype occurred a few times. This CDR3 is 16 amino acids long. From germline, CDR1 is MNHEY and CDR2 SVGAGI. V lost 0 bases to trimming and J lost 1 base, with 12 bases between them. Via MiXCR, TCRdb re-called the RT-PCR reads, giving one row per CDR3 protein. The table has about 960,000 distinct CDR3 sequences, approximately 18% seen once. This receptor was taken from a human donor who was either an allogeneic HSCT recipient or a stem cell or donor lymphocyte infusion donor (not recorded which). It is not recorded whose cells these are; they may come from a transplant donor. Sequencing was carried out using blood, either unsorted or a sorted T cell fraction (not recorded which). The chain joins TRBV6-5 to TRBJ1-1; D perhaps matches TRBD1 (6 bases). CDR3: CASSYSPGHSNTEAFF. As DNA, the CDR3 is TGTGCCAGCAGTTACTCGCCGGGACACTCGAACACTGAAGCTTTCTTT.